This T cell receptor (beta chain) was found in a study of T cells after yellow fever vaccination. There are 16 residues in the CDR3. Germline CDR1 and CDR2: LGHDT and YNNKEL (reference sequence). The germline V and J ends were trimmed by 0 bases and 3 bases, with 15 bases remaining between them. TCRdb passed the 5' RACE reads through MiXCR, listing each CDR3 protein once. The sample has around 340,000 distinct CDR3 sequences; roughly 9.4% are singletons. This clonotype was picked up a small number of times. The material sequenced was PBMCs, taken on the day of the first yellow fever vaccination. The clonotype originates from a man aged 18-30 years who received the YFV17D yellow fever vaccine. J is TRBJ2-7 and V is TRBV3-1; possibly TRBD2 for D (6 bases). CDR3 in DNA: TGTGCCAGCAGCCAAGAAGGTCGGCGGGGATTCTACGAGCAGTACTTC. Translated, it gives CASSQEGRRGFYEQYF.